Each of the 5 T cell receptor beta chains below was sequenced from the same sample in a study of cytomegalovirus exposure and HLA in healthy donors. The PCR ran on 60 Vbeta and 13 Jbeta primers. TCRdb's copy holds only in-frame clones and misses some; the assay was immunoSEQ multiplex PCR. The sample records 100,000 or so clones, 13% to 15% being singletons. What was sequenced was PBMCs. The receptors originated from a female donor in good health and CMV-seronegative.

In DNA form, the CDR3 reads TGTGCCAGCAGCCAAGGGGACCCCTTTCTAGCGGGGGAATACAATGAGCAGTTCTTC. This encodes CASSQGDPFLAGEYNEQFF. The V call is TRBV4-2, the J call TRBJ2-1, with 10 nucleotides matching TRBD2. Germline lookup yields CDR1 LGHNA and CDR2 YNFKEQ. The V segment lost 1 base and the J segment 4 bases; nucleotides outside the gene matches: 13. There are 19 residues in the CDR3.

The chain employs TRBV6-1 and TRBJ2-7; a weak D match, TRBD2 (6 bases). The CDR3 is 13 residues long. Trimming pared 8 bases from V and 4 bases from J, leaving 15 bases between. Germline lookup yields CDR1 MNHNS and CDR2 SASEGT. In DNA form, the CDR3 reads TGTGCCAGCCGGACACCAGGAGGGTACGAGCAGTACTTC. This codes for CASRTPGGYEQYF.

The sample holds a few counts of this clone. The chain is built from TRBV11-2 and TRBJ2-7; no firm D call. Trimming stripped 5 bases from V and 2 bases from J, with 4 bases between. Germline lookup yields CDR1 SGHAT and CDR2 FQNNGV. This CDR3 is 11 amino acids long. The CDR3 coding sequence is TGTGCCAGCAGCGGAGCCTACGAGCAGTACTTC. Protein: CASSGAYEQYF.

In this sample, this clone turned up a few times. CDR3 sequence (DNA): TGTGCCTGGAAGGGGGACAGCGATCAGCCCCAGCATTTT. Its protein product is CAWKGDSDQPQHF. The rearrangement joins TRBV30 to TRBJ1-5; TRBD1 matches 7 bases. Trimming cost V 4 bases and J 5 bases; bases outside gene matches: 5. There are 13 residues in the CDR3. Looked up from germline, CDR1 is GTSNPN and CDR2 is SVGIG (reference sequence). The full variable domain, its missing parts supplied by reference TRBV30 and TRBJ1-5, is SQTIHQWPATLVQPVGSPLSLECTVEGTSNPNLYWYRQAAGRGLQLLFYSVGIGQISSEVPQNLSASRPQDRQFILSSKKLLLSDSGFYLCAWKGDSDQPQHFGDGTRLSIL.

V usage is TRBV30 and J usage is TRBJ1-1, with 9 bases lining up with TRBD1. The germline V gene has CDR1 GTSNPN and CDR2 SVGIG (reference sequence). V lost 4 bases and J lost 3; bases outside the gene matches: 6. This CDR3 region has 14 residues. DNA of the CDR3: TGTGCCTGGACCCGAGGGACAGGGTACACTGAAGCTTTCTTT. Translation gives CAWTRGTGYTEAFF.